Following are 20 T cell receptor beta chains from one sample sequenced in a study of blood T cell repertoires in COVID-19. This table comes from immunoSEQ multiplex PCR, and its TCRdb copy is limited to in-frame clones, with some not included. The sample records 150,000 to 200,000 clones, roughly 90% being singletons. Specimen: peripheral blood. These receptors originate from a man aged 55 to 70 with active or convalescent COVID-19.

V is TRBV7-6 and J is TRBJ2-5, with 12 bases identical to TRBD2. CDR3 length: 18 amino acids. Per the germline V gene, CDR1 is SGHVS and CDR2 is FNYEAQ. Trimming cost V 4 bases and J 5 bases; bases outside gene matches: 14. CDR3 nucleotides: TGTGCCAGCAGCTCCCTAGCGGGAGGGCCGTACCGTGGGGAGACCCAGTACTTC. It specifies CASSSLAGGPYRGETQYF.

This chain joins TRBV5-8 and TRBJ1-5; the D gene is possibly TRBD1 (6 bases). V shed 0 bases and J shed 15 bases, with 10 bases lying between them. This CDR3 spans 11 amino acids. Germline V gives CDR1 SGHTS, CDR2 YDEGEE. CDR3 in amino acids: CASSLVGTRHF. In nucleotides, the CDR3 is TGTGCCAGCAGCTTGGTCGGGACAAGGCATTTT.

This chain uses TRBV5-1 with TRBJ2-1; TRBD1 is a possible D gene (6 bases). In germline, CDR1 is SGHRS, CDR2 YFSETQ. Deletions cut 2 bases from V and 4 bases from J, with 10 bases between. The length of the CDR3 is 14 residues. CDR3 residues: CASSFAGAYNEQFF. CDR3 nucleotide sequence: TGCGCCAGCAGCTTTGCAGGGGCTTACAATGAGCAGTTCTTC. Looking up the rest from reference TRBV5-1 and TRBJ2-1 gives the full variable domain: KAGVTQTPRYLIKTRGQQVTLSCSPISGHRSVSWYQQTPGQGLQFLFEYFSETQRNKGNFPGRFSGRQFSNSRSEMNVSTLELGDSALYLCASSFAGAYNEQFFGPGTRLTVL.

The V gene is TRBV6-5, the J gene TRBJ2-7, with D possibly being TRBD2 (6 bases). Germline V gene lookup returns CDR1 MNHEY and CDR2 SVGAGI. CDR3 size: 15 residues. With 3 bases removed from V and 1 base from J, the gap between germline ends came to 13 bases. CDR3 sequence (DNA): TGTGCCAGCAGTTATGGGCCTAGCGTGTCCTACGAGCAGTACTTC. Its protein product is CASSYGPSVSYEQYF.

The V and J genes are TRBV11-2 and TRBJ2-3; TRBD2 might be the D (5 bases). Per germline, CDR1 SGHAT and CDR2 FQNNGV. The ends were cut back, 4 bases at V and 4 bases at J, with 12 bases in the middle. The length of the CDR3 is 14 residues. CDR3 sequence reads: CASSSSVASDTQYF. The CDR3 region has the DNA TGTGCCAGCAGCTCTTCGGTAGCGTCAGATACGCAGTATTTT. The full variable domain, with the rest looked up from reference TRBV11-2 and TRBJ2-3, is EAGVAQSPRYKIIEKRQSVAFWCNPISGHATLYWYQQILGQGPKLLIQFQNNGVVDDSQLPKDRFSAERLKGVDSTLKIQPAKLEDSAVYLCASSSSVASDTQYFGPGTRLTVL.

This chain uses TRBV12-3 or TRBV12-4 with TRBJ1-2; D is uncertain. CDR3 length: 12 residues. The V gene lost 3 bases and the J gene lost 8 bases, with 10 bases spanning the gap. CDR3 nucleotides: TGTGCCAGCAGTTTGGACTTGCGGGGCTACACCTTC. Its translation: CASSLDLRGYTF.

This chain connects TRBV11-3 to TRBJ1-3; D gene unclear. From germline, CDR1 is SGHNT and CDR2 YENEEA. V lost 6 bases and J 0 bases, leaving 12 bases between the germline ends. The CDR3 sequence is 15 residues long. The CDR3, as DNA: TGTGCCAGCAGTTACGACTCAAGCTCTGGAAACACCATATATTTT. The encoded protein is CASSYDSSSGNTIYF.

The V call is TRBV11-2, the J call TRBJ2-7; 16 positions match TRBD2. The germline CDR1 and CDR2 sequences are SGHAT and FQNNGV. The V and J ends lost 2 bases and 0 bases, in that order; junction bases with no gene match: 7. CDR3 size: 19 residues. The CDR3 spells CASSLTPGLAGGSSYEQYF. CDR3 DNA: TGTGCCAGCAGCTTAACCCCGGGACTAGCGGGAGGGAGCTCCTACGAGCAGTACTTC.

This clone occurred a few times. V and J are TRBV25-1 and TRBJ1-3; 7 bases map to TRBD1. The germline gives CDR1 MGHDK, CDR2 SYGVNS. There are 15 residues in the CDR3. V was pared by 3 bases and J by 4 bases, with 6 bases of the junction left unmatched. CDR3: CASSDPRGPGNTIYF. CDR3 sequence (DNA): TGTGCCAGCAGTGATCCTAGGGGGCCCGGAAACACCATATATTTT.

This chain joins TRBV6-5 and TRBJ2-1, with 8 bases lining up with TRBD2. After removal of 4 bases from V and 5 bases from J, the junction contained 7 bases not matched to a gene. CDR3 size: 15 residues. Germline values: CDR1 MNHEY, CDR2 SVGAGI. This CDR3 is CASSSSGLVHNEQFF. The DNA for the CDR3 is TGTGCCAGCAGTTCCTCGGGACTAGTACACAATGAGCAGTTCTTC.

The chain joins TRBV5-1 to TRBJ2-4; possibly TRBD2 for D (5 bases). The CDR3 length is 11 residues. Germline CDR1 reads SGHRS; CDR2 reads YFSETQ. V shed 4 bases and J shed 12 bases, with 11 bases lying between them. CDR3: CASSEGLSQYF. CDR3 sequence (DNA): TGCGCCAGCAGCGAGGGCCTTTCTCAGTACTTC.

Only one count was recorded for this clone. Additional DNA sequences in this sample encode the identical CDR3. The CDR3 is CASSDRGYYNEQFF. For the CDR3, the DNA is TGTGCCAGCAGTGACAGGGGCTACTACAATGAGCAGTTCTTC. The gene calls are TRBV27 and TRBJ2-1, with 8 bases identical to TRBD1. Germline V gene data show CDR1 as MNHEY and CDR2 as SMNVEV (reference sequence). The CDR3 has 14 amino acids. Trimming took 5 bases from V and 3 from J; bases not matched to a gene: 3.

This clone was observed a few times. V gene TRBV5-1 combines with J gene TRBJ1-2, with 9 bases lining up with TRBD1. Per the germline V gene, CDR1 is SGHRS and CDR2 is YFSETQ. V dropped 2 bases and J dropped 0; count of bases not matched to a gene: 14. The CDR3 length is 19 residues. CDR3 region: CASSFPPGTGPVTNYGYTF. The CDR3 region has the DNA TGCGCCAGCAGCTTTCCCCCCGGGACAGGGCCCGTCACTAACTATGGCTACACCTTC.

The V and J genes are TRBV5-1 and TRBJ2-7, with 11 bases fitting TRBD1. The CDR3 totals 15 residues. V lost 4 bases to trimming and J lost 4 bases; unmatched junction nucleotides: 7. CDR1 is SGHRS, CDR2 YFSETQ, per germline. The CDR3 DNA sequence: TGCGCCAGCAGCCCCCGCGGGACAGGGGGATACGAGCAGTACTTC. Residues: CASSPRGTGGYEQYF.

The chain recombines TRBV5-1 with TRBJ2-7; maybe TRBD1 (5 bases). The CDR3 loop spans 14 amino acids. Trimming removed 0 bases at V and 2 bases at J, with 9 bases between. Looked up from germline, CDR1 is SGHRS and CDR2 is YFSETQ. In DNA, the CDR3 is TGCGCCAGCAGCTTGGTGCCAGGGCCCTACGAGCAGTACTTC. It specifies CASSLVPGPYEQYF. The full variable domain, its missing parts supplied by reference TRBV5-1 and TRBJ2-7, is KAGVTQTPRYLIKTRGQQVTLSCSPISGHRSVSWYQQTPGQGLQFLFEYFSETQRNKGNFPGRFSGRQFSNSRSEMNVSTLELGDSALYLCASSLVPGPYEQYFGPGTRLTVT.

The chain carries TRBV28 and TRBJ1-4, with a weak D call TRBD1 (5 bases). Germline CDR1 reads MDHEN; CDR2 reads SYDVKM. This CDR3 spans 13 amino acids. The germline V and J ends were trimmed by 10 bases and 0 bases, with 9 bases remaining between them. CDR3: CATTGATNEKLFF. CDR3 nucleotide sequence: TGTGCCACCACAGGTGCAACTAATGAAAAACTGTTTTTT.

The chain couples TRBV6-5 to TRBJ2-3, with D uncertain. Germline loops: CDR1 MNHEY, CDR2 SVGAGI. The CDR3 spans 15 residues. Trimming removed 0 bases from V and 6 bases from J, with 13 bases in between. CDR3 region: CASSYSKAFSDTQYF. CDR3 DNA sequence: TGTGCCAGCAGTTACTCAAAAGCGTTTTCCGATACGCAGTATTTT.

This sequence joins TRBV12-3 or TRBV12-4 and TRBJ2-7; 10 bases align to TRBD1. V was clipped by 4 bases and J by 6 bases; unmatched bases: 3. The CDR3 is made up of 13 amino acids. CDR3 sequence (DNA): TGTGCCAGCAGTTGGGACAGGGGATCCGAGCAGTACTTC. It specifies CASSWDRGSEQYF.

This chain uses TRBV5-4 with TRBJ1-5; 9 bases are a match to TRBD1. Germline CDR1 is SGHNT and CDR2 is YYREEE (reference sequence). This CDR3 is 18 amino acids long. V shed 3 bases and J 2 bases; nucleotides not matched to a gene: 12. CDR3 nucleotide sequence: TGTGCCAGCAGCTCGACTTACCCGGGACAGGGACGCAATCAGCCCCAGCATTTT. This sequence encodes CASSSTYPGQGRNQPQHF.

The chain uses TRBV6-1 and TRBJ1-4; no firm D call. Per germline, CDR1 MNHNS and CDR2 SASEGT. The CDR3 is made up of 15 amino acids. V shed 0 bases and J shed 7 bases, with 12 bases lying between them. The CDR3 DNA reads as TGTGCCAGCAGTGAAGCAGAGACGACGGGTGAAAAACTGTTTTTT. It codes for CASSEAETTGEKLFF.